Following are 14 T cell receptor beta chains from one sample sequenced in a study of shared clonotypes between healthy human individuals. Repertoires were generated with immunoSEQ multiplex PCR, while TCRdb's copy carries only in-frame clones and drops some. Of roughly 2.5 million clones in the sample, just over 90% are singletons; the top ten hold around 0.15%. Sequenced: naive CD4+ T cells sorted from blood. As for subset: CD45RA+ positively selected. The receptor set was obtained from a man aged 18 to 30 in good health.

The J gene is TRBJ2-5, the V gene TRBV13; 8 bases agree with TRBD1. V lost 4 bases and J lost 5; bases outside the gene matches: 6. The germline CDR1 and CDR2 sequences are PRHDT and FYEKMQ (reference sequence). The CDR3 spans 14 residues. The CDR3 nucleotides read TGTGCCAGCAGCTCCCGACAGGGGAAGGAGACCCAGTACTTC. It codes for CASSSRQGKETQYF.

The chain links TRBV14 to TRBJ2-2; tentatively, D is TRBD1 (6 bases). The CDR3 loop spans 14 amino acids. V lost 5 bases to trimming and J lost 2 bases, with 9 bases between them. Germline loops: CDR1 SGHDN, CDR2 FVKESK. CDR3 region: CASSGQLNTGELFF. As DNA, the CDR3 is TGTGCCAGCAGCGGACAGTTAAACACCGGGGAGCTGTTTTTT.

The chain links TRBV4-1 to TRBJ2-3; D unresolved. This CDR3 has 16 residues. The V and J ends lost 0 bases and 2 bases respectively, with 12 bases between them. In germline, CDR1 is MGHRA, CDR2 YSYEKL. CDR3 sequence reads: CASSQDSVGPTDTQYF. The CDR3 coding sequence is TGCGCCAGCAGCCAAGATTCGGTAGGGCCCACAGATACGCAGTATTTT.

On this clone itself: The sample has other DNA sequences that encode this CDR3 too. V usage is TRBV5-1 and J usage is TRBJ1-6; perhaps TRBD1 as D (5 bases). The CDR3 length is 14 residues. V lost 0 bases and J 7 bases, leaving 8 bases between the germline ends. Germline CDR1 reads SGHRS; CDR2 reads YFSETQ. This chain's CDR3 is CASSLEAGNSPLHF. The DNA for the CDR3 is TGCGCCAGCAGCTTGGAGGCAGGGAATTCACCCCTCCACTTT.

This clone has a single count. This chain links TRBV19 with TRBJ1-2; D remains unclear. V was pared by 4 bases and J by 8 bases, with 17 bases between. There are 14 residues in the CDR3. Germline CDR1 and CDR2: LNHDA and SQIVND (reference sequence). The CDR3, as DNA: TGTGCCAGTAGTACCAACGGGGAGGTGCGGGGCTACACCTTC. It encodes CASSTNGEVRGYTF.

With respect to this clone: Other nucleotide sequences from this sample produce the same CDR3. V gene TRBV28 combines with J gene TRBJ2-7; 7 nucleotides agree with TRBD1. There are 13 residues in the CDR3. The germline V gene encodes CDR1 MDHEN and CDR2 SYDVKM. Trimming cost V 5 bases and J 3 bases; bases outside gene matches: 4. The CDR3 region is CASSLGTVYEQYF. CDR3 in DNA: TGTGCCAGCAGTCTCGGGACAGTCTACGAGCAGTACTTC.

This clone was seen only once. This chain links TRBV5-4 with TRBJ2-3, with 10 bases aligning to TRBD2. The germline CDR1 and CDR2 sequences are SGHNT and YYREEE (reference sequence). The CDR3 runs to 18 residues. V trimming: 2 bases; J trimming: 8 bases; junction bases outside the gene matches: 17. DNA for the CDR3: TGTGCCAGCAGCTTCCGGCGACTAGCGGGCTCCCCCGGGGGTACGCAGTATTTT. Amino acids: CASSFRRLAGSPGGTQYF.

Comment on this clone: One end of the junction does not line up with germline, which may come from a read error. The rearrangement joins TRBV2 to TRBJ2-5, with 12 bases matching TRBD2. The CDR3 covers 15 residues. CDR1 SNHLY and CDR2 FYNNEI come from the germline V gene. CDR3 protein: CASSPAGLAGFSGNF. The CDR3 DNA reads TGTGCCAGCAGCCCGGCGGGACTAGCGGGCTTTTCTGGAAACTTC.

The chain employs TRBV4-3 and TRBJ1-5; the D is unclear. The germline gives CDR1 LGHNA, CDR2 YSLEER. V was cut by 0 bases and J by 7 bases, with 7 bases left in between. CDR3 size: 13 residues. CDR3 in amino acids: CASSQDLAQPQHF. The CDR3 region has the DNA TGCGCCAGCAGCCAAGATCTGGCCCAGCCCCAGCATTTT.

This clone was recorded only once. In the same sample, other DNA sequences code for this CDR3. The chain joins TRBV5-1 to TRBJ1-3; no firm D call. The CDR3 is 15 amino acids. The V gene lost 0 bases and the J gene lost 0 bases, with 7 bases spanning the gap. Germline CDR1 is SGHRS and CDR2 is YFSETQ. The DNA of the CDR3 is TGCGCCAGCAGCTTGGCTGCATCCTCTGGAAACACCATATATTTT. Amino acids: CASSLAASSGNTIYF.

V gene TRBV10-3 combines with J gene TRBJ2-1; 11 bases line up with TRBD2. The CDR3 length is 13 residues. V gave up 3 bases and J gave up 10 bases; unmatched junction bases: 2. Germline CDR1 reads ENHRY; CDR2 reads SYGVKD. CDR3 residues: CAISDIAGGEQFF. As DNA, the CDR3 is TGTGCCATCAGTGACATAGCGGGAGGGGAGCAGTTCTTC.

Here the CDR3 DNA reads TGTGCCAGCAGGGAAGGGAGTAACAACTATGGCTACACCTTC. This translates into CASREGSNNYGYTF. The chain is built from TRBV27 and TRBJ1-2, with D unclear. The V and J ends lost 6 bases and 2 bases respectively, with 13 bases between them. This CDR3 has 14 residues. The germline V gene encodes CDR1 MNHEY and CDR2 SMNVEV (reference sequence).

This clone was detected a few times. The V call is TRBV11-2, the J call TRBJ2-5; perhaps TRBD2 as D (5 bases). Per germline, CDR1 SGHAT and CDR2 FQNNGV. Trimming took 2 bases from V and 2 from J, leaving 6 bases between them. There are 13 residues in the CDR3. Here the CDR3 reads CASSLWEQETQYF. The CDR3 DNA sequence: TGTGCCAGCAGCTTATGGGAGCAAGAGACCCAGTACTTC.

V and J are TRBV7-2 and TRBJ2-7, with a weak D call TRBD1 (5 bases). Germline CDR1 and CDR2: SGHTA and FQGNSA. Trimming took 1 base from V and 6 from J, leaving 13 bases between them. CDR3 length: 14 residues. CDR3 sequence reads: CASSLDRSSSEQYF. The CDR3 DNA reads as TGTGCCAGCAGCTTAGACAGGTCCTCGAGCGAGCAGTACTTC.